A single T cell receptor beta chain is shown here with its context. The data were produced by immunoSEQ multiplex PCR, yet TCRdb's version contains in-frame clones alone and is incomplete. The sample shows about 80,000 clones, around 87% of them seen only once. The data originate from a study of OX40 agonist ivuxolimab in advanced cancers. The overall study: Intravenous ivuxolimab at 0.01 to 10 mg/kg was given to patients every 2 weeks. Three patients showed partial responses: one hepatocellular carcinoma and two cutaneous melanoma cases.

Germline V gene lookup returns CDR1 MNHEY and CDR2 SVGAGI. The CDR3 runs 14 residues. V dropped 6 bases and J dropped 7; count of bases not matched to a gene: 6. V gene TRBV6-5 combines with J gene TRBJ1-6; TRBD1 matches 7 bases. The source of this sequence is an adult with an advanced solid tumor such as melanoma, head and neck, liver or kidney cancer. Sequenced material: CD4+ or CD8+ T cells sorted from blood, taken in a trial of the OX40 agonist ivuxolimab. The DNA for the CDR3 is TGTGCCAGCAGCTCCGGGACAGTGAATTCACCCCTCCACTTT. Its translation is CASSSGTVNSPLHF.